This TCR beta chain was recorded in a study of OX40 agonist ivuxolimab in advanced cancers. Study background: At doses from 0.01 to 10 mg/kg, patients were given intravenous ivuxolimab every 2 weeks.

A remark on this clone: Its matching antigen is unknown.

Assay used: immunoSEQ multiplex PCR; TCRdb lists only in-frame clones, some missing. The data show under 95,000 clones, with approximately 81% seen just once and roughly 17% held by the top ten. The CDR3 has 15 amino acids. CDR1 and CDR2 (germline): LNHDA, SQIVND (reference sequence). Trimming shortened V by 3 bases and J by 7 bases, and 16 bases separated the two germline ends. Study-level points and caveats: At 0.1 to 3.0 mg/kg and by week 6, clonal expansion occurred in CD4+ and CD8+ blood T cells.

Here the sequenced sample was CD4+ or CD8+ T cells sorted from blood, taken in a trial of the OX40 agonist ivuxolimab. The chain couples TRBV19 to TRBJ1-5; tentatively, D is TRBD1 (6 bases). The sequence was obtained from an adult with an advanced solid tumor such as melanoma, head and neck, liver or kidney cancer. CDR3 coding DNA: TGTGCCAGTAGTATTACCCGAGGGGGGGGCCAGCCCCAGCATTTT. Translation gives CASSITRGGGQPQHF.